This T cell receptor (beta chain) is from a study of identical twins. Broader study findings: Within beta out-of-frame sequences, the excess sharing observed between twins was weaker. With abundant cord blood beta clonotypes, insertions were fewer; memory repertoires showed no such pattern.

At least ten counts were recorded for this clonotype. Antigen specificity is unknown. V was clipped by 0 bases and J by 5 bases, with 10 bases between them. The CDR3 sequence is 14 residues long. Germline loops: CDR1 MGHRA, CDR2 YSYEKL. TCRdb redid the calling of the 5' RACE reads with MiXCR, one entry per CDR3 protein. In the table there are under 350,000 distinct CDR3 sequences, around 9.7% of which are singletons. This sample was shared with a second study, whose subject was yellow fever vaccine responses in identical twins.

The chain uses TRBV4-1 and TRBJ1-1; perhaps TRBD1 as D (5 bases). The sequencing sample was made of CD8+ T cells sorted from blood. The TCR originated in a woman between 18 and 29 years old in good health. The CDR3 sequence: CASSQEGGSTEAFF. CDR3 sequence (DNA): TGCGCCAGCAGCCAAGAGGGGGGGAGTACTGAAGCTTTCTTT.